This TCR beta chain was retrieved from a study of CD8 T cells in Susac syndrome (dated by TCRdb to the late 2010s). Context from the whole study: Of the Susac syndrome patients who were sequenced, roughly 8 were in clinical remission while roughly 6 had clinically active disease. At blood withdrawal, Susac syndrome patients were either therapy-naive, taking corticosteroids (in some cases with IVIg as well), or taking IVIg alone. Whether CD8+ T cell activation and differentiation in Susac syndrome was antigen driven was tested using repertoire sequencing.

Comments on this clonotype: The antigen it recognizes is unknown. The sample holds no much larger clone one base away, and base qualities are not on file.

V loses 3 bases, J loses 5 bases, and the germline ends lie 11 bases apart. The CDR3 goes from the cysteine to the phenylalanine over 13 residues. Only the CDR3 portion is preserved as DNA: 39 bases, with reading frame beginning at the first base. As encoded in the germline V gene (reference sequence), CDR1 is GTSNPN while CDR2 is SVGIG. RNA was extracted using the RNeasy kit, and roughly 0.5 to 1 microgram was reverse transcribed with random hexamers. The immunoSEQ multiplex PCR assay, covering 54 Vbeta and 13 Jbeta segments, was used to amplify TCR beta CDR3 regions. Bias from PCR amplification was corrected by using a synthetic template baseline for primer optimization and for computational correction. The authors processed their data as follows. Only productive sequences were kept, with reads annotated to V, D and J genes according to IMGT and analyzed in immunoSEQ Analyzer. To calculate clonality, Shannon entropy was normalized by log2 of the number of productive unique sequences and then subtracted from one. Public and private clones were assessed among the 100 most prevalent clones of each patient and control. A clone was defined as Susac-specific if it was absent from the healthy and MS cohorts, from some 1,100 published viral clones and from other ImmuneACCESS disease sequences. TCRdb redid the processing of the public reads, applying fastp at Q25 and MiXCR, and retained in-frame beta chains. Every CDR3 protein is listed once, alongside the most common genes and DNA of its rows. TCRdb's processing, not the authors', yielded these V and J calls. The sample records roughly 190,000 distinct CDR3 sequences, nearly 97% of which are singletons. Clones ranked in the top ten supply around 0.092% of the sample.

High-throughput TCR beta sequencing profiled peripheral blood CD8+ and CD4+ T cells from healthy donors, Susac syndrome patients and multiple sclerosis patients. Susac syndrome patients met recently defined diagnostic criteria for definite or probable disease. Bulk CD8+ and CD4+ T cells were purified by magnetic negative isolation, while CD8+ TEMRA cells were enriched using FACS. Blood was drawn into EDTA tubes, processed within 24 hours, and PBMCs were isolated by density gradient centrifugation. PBMCs intended for TCR sequencing were cryopreserved in liquid nitrogen and were subsequently thawed in a 37 degrees C water bath. The sorted or isolated CD4+, CD8+ and CD8+ TEMRA cells had a purity of 90% or higher. What the research found in general, with its limitations: In the CD4+ T cell repertoire of Susac syndrome patients, clonal expansion was not detected. The number of individuals in the TCR sequencing and HLA analysis was acknowledged as relatively small.

The V gene is TRBV30 and the J gene is TRBJ1-5; TRBD1 is a possible D gene, resting on 6 matching bases. The source is a human donor with Susac syndrome. The sequenced material came from CD4+ T cells from PBMCs. The encoded CDR3 is CAWSRGLDQPQHF. The nucleotide sequence reads as follows: TGTGCCTGGAGCAGGGGCCTGGATCAGCCCCAGCATTTT.